Each of the 21 T cell receptor beta chains below was sequenced from the same sample in a study of tumor-infiltrating lymphocytes in primary liver carcinoma. A constant-region primer served to make TCR beta cDNA from approximately 490 ng total RNA. TCR beta libraries came from three nested multiplex PCR rounds using slightly modified ARM-PCR. The opening two PCR rounds, approximately 10 cycles each, paired TRBV1-TRBV30 forward primers with a C-beta reverse primer. MiXCR was run by TCRdb on the multiplex PCR reads, yielding one entry per CDR3 protein. The data hold 310,000 or so distinct CDR3 sequences, with around three fifths observed a single time. The source of the blood RNA was unsorted whole blood, and germline DNA was extracted as well. Sequencing was done on a sample of peripheral blood. These receptors all stem from a woman in her thirties with primary liver carcinoma and hepatitis B virus infection.

This clonotype was detected a few times. The chain carries TRBV7-8 and TRBJ2-3, with TRBD1 identical over 7 bases. CDR1 SGHVS and CDR2 FQNEAQ come from the germline V gene. V was pared by 1 base and J by 3 bases, with 4 bases of the junction left unmatched. This CDR3 is built from 15 residues. This chain's CDR3 is CASSLEGQATDTQYF. The CDR3 DNA reads TGTGCCAGCAGCTTAGAAGGACAGGCGACAGATACGCAGTATTTT.

Note on this clonotype: A much larger clone is a single base away; this may be a read error. This chain links TRBV6-5 with TRBJ2-1; 14 nucleotides line up with TRBD2. Germline CDR1 and CDR2: MNHEY and SVGAGI. This CDR3 has 13 residues. The V gene end was trimmed by 7 bases and the J gene end by 15 bases; junction bases not matched to a gene: 8. CDR3 nucleotide sequence: TGTGCCAGCACTTTGGGACTAGCGGGAGTTATGTTCTTC. Translating it yields CASTLGLAGVMFF.

With respect to this clonotype: The junction does not match germline at one end; this may be a read error. The chain combines TRBV28 with TRBJ2-2; a possible D gene is TRBD1 (7 bases). Germline CDR1 and CDR2: MDHEN and SYDVKM. The CDR3 has 14 amino acids. CDR3 coding DNA: TGTGCCAGCATTTTACCGGGACAGACCGGGGGGCTGTTTTTT. Its protein product is CASILPGQTGGLFF.

For this clonotype: One end of the junction is discordant with germline, which a read error may explain. CDR3 DNA sequence: TGTGCCGGCAGAAGGTCAGTAAATACCTACGAGCAGTACTTC. Encoded protein: CAGRRSVNTYEQYF. The gene calls are TRBV4-2 and TRBJ2-7; D gene ambiguous. The CDR3 has 14 residues. Looked up from germline, CDR1 is LGHNA and CDR2 is YNFKEQ.

About this clonotype: A much more abundant neighbour one base away suggests this may be a read error. The chain is built from TRBV29-1 and TRBJ2-3; D gene ambiguous. The germline V gene encodes CDR1 SQVTM and CDR2 ANQGSEA. The CDR3 consists of 13 residues. Trimming shortened V by 3 bases and J by 0 bases, and 7 bases separated the two germline ends. The CDR3 region is CSVEFPSTDTQYF. CDR3 coding DNA: TGCAGCGTTGAGTTTCCGAGCACAGATACGCAGTATTTT.

The genes are TRBV5-4 and TRBJ2-3, with 7 bases identical to TRBD2. This CDR3 region has 14 residues. Germline lookup yields CDR1 SGHNT and CDR2 YYREEE (reference sequence). After removal of 4 bases from V and 2 bases from J, the junction contained 4 bases not matched to a gene. The CDR3 loop reads CASSSGVVTDTQYF. The CDR3 DNA is TGTGCCAGCAGCAGCGGGGTAGTCACAGATACGCAGTATTTT.

Concerning this clonotype itself: This may be a read error, as it is one base from a much larger clone. This CDR3 is CASSQNSGGARLVGYTF. CDR3 coding DNA: TGCGCCAGCAGCCAAAACTCTGGTGGGGCGCGGCTCGTAGGCTACACCTTC. The chain employs TRBV4-1 and TRBJ1-2, with a weak D call TRBD1 (5 bases). The length of the CDR3 is 17 residues. CDR1 and CDR2 (germline): MGHRA, YSYEKL. Trimming took 2 bases from V and 8 from J, leaving 24 bases between them.

This clonotype has just a few counts. This CDR3 reads CATRTGENTEAFF. The CDR3 DNA reads as TGTGCCACTAGGACAGGGGAGAACACTGAAGCTTTCTTT. The chain recombines TRBV24-1 with TRBJ1-1; 9 positions agree with TRBD1. J lost 1 base, V lost 10 bases, and 3 bases had no gene match. The CDR3 spans 13 residues. CDR1 is KGHDR, CDR2 SFDVKD, per germline.

With respect to this clonotype: A read error is possible here, since a much larger clone lies one base away. This chain joins TRBV11-2 and TRBJ2-1, with 13 bases aligning to TRBD2. CDR3 length: 17 amino acids. The germline V gene encodes CDR1 SGHAT and CDR2 FQNNGV. CDR3 sequence: CASSTIWTSGSKSEEFF. For the CDR3, the DNA is TGTGCCAGCAGTACGATATGGACTAGCGGGAGTAAATCTGAGGAGTTCTTC.

The chain employs TRBV4-2 and TRBJ2-3; TRBD2 is a possible D gene (6 bases). V dropped 0 bases and J dropped 2 bases, with 12 bases sitting between them. The CDR3 is 16 amino acids. In germline, CDR1 is LGHNA, CDR2 YNFKEQ. Here the CDR3 DNA reads TGTGCCAGCAGCCAAGAAATAGCGGATACCACAGATACGCAGTATTTT. This gives the protein CASSQEIADTTDTQYF.

Comment on this clonotype: A read error may be the cause here, since a much bigger clone is one base away. The chain couples TRBV6-5 to TRBJ1-2; D remains unclear. Trimming took off 5 bases at V and 5 bases at J, with 9 bases between the two ends. The CDR3 sequence is 12 residues long. Germline V CDR1 and CDR2: MNHEY, SVGAGI. The CDR3 is CASSALEYGYTF. DNA of the CDR3: TGTGCCAGCAGTGCCCTAGAATATGGCTACACCTTC.

In the case of this clonotype: The germline gene is not matched at one end of the junction; a read error may be the cause. The J gene is TRBJ2-6, the V gene TRBV29-1; 7 positions match TRBD2. CDR3 size: 14 residues. The germline V gene encodes CDR1 SQVTM and CDR2 ANQGSEA. DNA of the CDR3: TGCAGCGTTGGAGCGGGGTCTGGGTCCAACGTCCTGACTTTC. Amino acids: CSVGAGSGSNVLTF. Full variable domain (rest looked up from reference TRBV29-1 and TRBJ2-6): SAVISQKPSRDICQRGTSLTIQCQVDSQVTMMFWYRQQPGQSLTLIATANQGSEATYESGFVIDKFPISRPNLTFSTLTVSNMSPEDSSIYLCSVGAGSGSNVLTFGAGSRLTVL.

The chain combines TRBV20-1 with TRBJ1-2; no reliable D call. The germline V and J ends were trimmed by 0 bases and 6 bases, with 17 bases remaining between them. Germline V gene sequence: CDR1 DFQATT, CDR2 SNEGSKA (reference sequence). This CDR3 comprises 15 residues. CDR3 in DNA: TGCAGTGCTAGAGATACAGCTAGAAGGATTCATGGCTACACCTTC. Encoded protein: CSARDTARRIHGYTF.

About this clonotype: A single base separates this from a much larger clone, so it may be a read error. This rearrangement joins TRBV29-1 to TRBJ2-7; TRBD2 matches 7 bases. The CDR3 is made up of 12 amino acids. Germline loops: CDR1 SQVTM, CDR2 ANQGSEA. The V gene end was trimmed by 4 bases and the J gene end by 1 base; junction bases not matched to a gene: 1. As DNA, the CDR3 is TGCAGCGTTGGGGAGGGTTCCTACGAGCAGTACTTC. It encodes CSVGEGSYEQYF.

This clonotype came up a few times. The chain carries TRBV7-8 and TRBJ2-3; unclear D gene. Germline V gene sequence: CDR1 SGHVS, CDR2 FQNEAQ. With 4 bases removed from V and 7 bases from J, the gap between germline ends came to 18 bases. The CDR3 runs 15 residues. The CDR3: CASSYTSTGGHTQYF. The CDR3 DNA is TGTGCCAGCAGCTACACCTCGACGGGCGGCCATACGCAGTATTTT.

This clonotype was counted many times. The CDR3 is CASSFTGQGADTQYF. The CDR3 nucleotides are TGTGCCAGCAGTTTCACCGGACAGGGGGCAGATACGCAGTATTTT. The V call is TRBV6-6, the J call TRBJ2-3; 10 bases line up with TRBD1. Per the germline V gene, CDR1 is MNHNY and CDR2 is SVGAGI (reference sequence). This CDR3 comprises 15 residues. V dropped 4 bases and J dropped 4; count of bases not matched to a gene: 5.

About this clonotype itself: The junction departs from germline at one end; a sequencing error may be responsible. The chain links TRBV11-2 to TRBJ2-1, with D perhaps matching TRBD2 (6 bases). This CDR3 is built from 15 residues. Per germline, CDR1 SGHAT and CDR2 FQNNGV. The CDR3 loop reads CASSDNTGLNNEQFF. The CDR3 DNA sequence: TGTGCCAGCAGCGATAATACGGGACTGAACAATGAACAGTTCTTC.

Details on this clonotype: This may come from a read error, since a much larger clone is one base off. The chain uses TRBV10-3 and TRBJ1-1, with D possibly being TRBD1 (6 bases). The CDR3 is 14 residues long. The V gene's germline CDR1 is ENHRY and CDR2 SYGVKD. CDR3 bases: TGTGCCATCAGTGACCAGGGGATGAACACTGAAGCTTCCTTT. Translation: CAISDQGMNTEASF.

In the case of this clonotype: A much larger clone lies one base from this, so it may be a read error. This chain joins TRBV4-1 and TRBJ2-1; D possibly corresponds to TRBD1 (6 bases). CDR3 length: 16 residues. V gave up 4 bases and J gave up 6 bases, with 19 bases separating them. Germline V gene sequence: CDR1 MGHRA, CDR2 YSYEKL. The CDR3 spells CASSPQVGTLGNEQFF. The DNA of the CDR3 is TGCGCCAGCAGCCCCCAAGTAGGGACACTGGGCAATGAGCAGTTCTTC.

This clonotype was counted a single time. One end of the junction does not line up with germline, which may come from a read error. This rearrangement joins TRBV6-1 to TRBJ2-7, with D perhaps given as TRBD1 or TRBD2 (5 bases each). Germline CDR1 reads MNHNS; CDR2 reads SASEGT. This CDR3 region has 16 residues. The CDR3 is CASSLRTGRSPYEQYF. The CDR3 DNA is TGTGCCAGCAGTTTGCGGACGGGGCGGAGTCCCTACGAACAGTACTTC.

This clonotype was counted ten times or more. The chain links TRBV11-1 to TRBJ2-7, with 13 bases identical to TRBD2. The CDR3 is 16 amino acids. Germline V gene sequence: CDR1 SGHAT, CDR2 FQDESV (reference sequence). V lost 5 bases, J lost 7 bases, and 11 bases stayed unmatched. For the CDR3, the DNA is TGTGCCAGCAGCCAAGTCCGAGGGACTAGCGGGATAGAGCAGTACTTC. Protein product: CASSQVRGTSGIEQYF.